What follows are 4 T cell receptor beta chains derived from one specimen sequenced in a study of Tregs in tolerant kidney transplant recipients. The repertoire was sequenced with immunoSEQ multiplex PCR; TCRdb's copy has only in-frame clones and lacks some. Seen here are 80,000 or so clones, roughly 90% observed once, and the top ten hold roughly 1.4%. The nonmyeloablative bone marrow transplants came from related graft donors, with transient mixed chimerism. Source: CD4+ T cells from blood (PBMCs), taken 24 months after the transplant. All receptors derive from a human patient who received a combined kidney and bone marrow transplant. Some T cells may arise from the graft donor.

The CDR3 loop is CASSTGTKGDYGYTF. CDR3 in DNA: TGTGCCAGCAGTACCGGGACAAAGGGCGACTATGGCTACACCTTC. The rearrangement joins TRBV7-2 to TRBJ1-2; tentative D call: TRBD1 (6 bases). V was cut by 6 bases and J by 3 bases, with 17 bases left in between. CDR3 length equals 15 residues. Germline V gene sequence: CDR1 SGHTA, CDR2 FQGNSA.

The rearrangement joins TRBV6-1 to TRBJ1-1; a weak D match, TRBD1 (5 bases). Per the germline V gene, CDR1 is MNHNS and CDR2 is SASEGT. Trimming cost V 5 bases and J 0 bases, with 10 bases left between them. There are 14 residues in the CDR3. CDR3: CASSTTGMNTEAFF. Written as DNA, the CDR3 is TGTGCCAGCAGTACTACAGGTATGAACACTGAAGCTTTCTTT.

The chain employs TRBV28 and TRBJ1-1, with no clear D. Germline V gives CDR1 MDHEN, CDR2 SYDVKM. The CDR3 sequence is 14 residues long. V lost 2 bases and J lost 5, with 12 bases in between. For the CDR3, the DNA is TGTGCCAGCAGTTTAGTCATCAGTCTTACTGAAGCTTTCTTT. Residues: CASSLVISLTEAFF.

The chain's CDR3 is CASSPYTSGGADTQYF. The CDR3 DNA sequence: TGTGCCAGCAGCCCGTATACTAGCGGGGGAGCAGATACGCAGTATTTT. This chain links TRBV11-3 with TRBJ2-3; 11 bases fit TRBD2. V dropped 5 bases and J dropped 4; count of bases not matched to a gene: 8. There are 16 residues in the CDR3. CDR1 is SGHNT, CDR2 YENEEA, per germline.